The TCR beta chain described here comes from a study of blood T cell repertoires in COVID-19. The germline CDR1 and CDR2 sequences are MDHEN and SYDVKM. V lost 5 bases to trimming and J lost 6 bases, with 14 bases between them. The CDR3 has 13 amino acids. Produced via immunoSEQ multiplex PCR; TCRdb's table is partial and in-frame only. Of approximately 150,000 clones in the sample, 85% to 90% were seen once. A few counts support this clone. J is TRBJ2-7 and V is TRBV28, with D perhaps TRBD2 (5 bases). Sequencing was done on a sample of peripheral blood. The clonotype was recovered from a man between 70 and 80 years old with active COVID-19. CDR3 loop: CASSPTRVGEQYF. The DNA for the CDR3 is TGTGCCAGCAGTCCTACTAGAGTGGGCGAGCAGTACTTC.